These 8 T cell receptor beta chains were sequenced from one sample in a study of blood T cell repertoires in COVID-19. TCRdb's copy holds only in-frame clones and misses some; the assay was immunoSEQ multiplex PCR. The sample consists of 280,000 or so clones, roughly nine tenths of them appearing once. Sequenced sample: PBMCs or T cells enriched from blood (not recorded which). The receptors originated from a woman aged 35 to 49 who had recovered from COVID-19.

The chain employs TRBV6-5 and TRBJ2-7, with TRBD2 as a possible D gene (5 bases). V was trimmed by 6 bases and J by 6 bases, leaving 18 bases between them. The germline CDR1 and CDR2 sequences are MNHEY and SVGAGI. This CDR3 spans 14 amino acids. CDR3 residues: CASRPLRGIIEQYF. The CDR3 DNA sequence: TGTGCCAGCAGGCCTCTCCGGGGAATTATCGAGCAGTACTTC.

In DNA, the CDR3 is TGTGCCAGTAGTATAGTCATCTCCCCCACATACGAGCAGTACTTC. Residues: CASSIVISPTYEQYF. The chain carries TRBV19 and TRBJ2-7; D gene ambiguous. Trimming took 1 base from V and 4 from J, leaving 14 bases between them. Germline V gene sequence: CDR1 LNHDA, CDR2 SQIVND (reference sequence). The CDR3 is 15 residues long. Full variable domain (rest looked up from reference TRBV19 and TRBJ2-7): DGGITQSPKYLFRKEGQNVTLSCEQNLNHDAMYWYRQDPGQGLRLIYYSQIVNDFQKGDIAEGYSVSREKKESFPLTVTSAQKNPTAFYLCASSIVISPTYEQYFGPGTRLTVT.

The V gene is TRBV20-1, the J gene TRBJ2-1; the D gene is possibly TRBD2 (5 bases). The CDR3 has 11 residues. Germline values: CDR1 DFQATT, CDR2 SNEGSKA (reference sequence). V lost 3 bases and J lost 10, with 10 bases in between. The CDR3 nucleotides are TGCAGTGCTAGCTCGGGATACGAGCAGTTCTTC. Translated: CSASSGYEQFF.

This clone was seen only once. The chain is built from TRBV27 and TRBJ2-1; TRBD2 agrees at 8 bases. Germline values: CDR1 MNHEY, CDR2 SMNVEV (reference sequence). V shed 1 base and J 2 bases; nucleotides not matched to a gene: 13. This CDR3 region has 19 residues. The CDR3 is CASSLFPSGTGGTYNEQFF. The CDR3 DNA sequence: TGTGCCAGCAGTTTATTCCCTAGCGGCACGGGGGGGACCTACAATGAGCAGTTCTTC.

Concerning this clone itself: One end of the junction varies from germline; a read error may be responsible. The gene calls are TRBV14 and TRBJ2-3; 8 nucleotides match TRBD2. Germline V lookup: CDR1 SGHDN, CDR2 FVKESK. The CDR3 is made up of 18 amino acids. CDR3 protein: CASSQDPRGTRVTDTQYF. Written as DNA, the CDR3 is TGTGCTAGCAGCCAAGATCCCCGCGGGACTAGGGTCACAGATACGCAGTATTTT.

V usage is TRBV6-5 and J usage is TRBJ2-6; D is unclear. Trimming cost V 6 bases and J 4 bases, with 7 bases left between them. CDR1 and CDR2 (germline): MNHEY, SVGAGI. The CDR3 length is 13 residues. The DNA of the CDR3 is TGTGCCAGCAGCCTAGGAGGGGCCAACGTCCTGACTTTC. It codes for CASSLGGANVLTF.

The rearrangement joins TRBV19 to TRBJ1-2; the D gene is possibly TRBD1 (5 bases). Germline lookup yields CDR1 LNHDA and CDR2 SQIVND (reference sequence). The CDR3 covers 15 residues. With 5 bases removed from V and 7 bases from J, the gap between germline ends came to 20 bases. The CDR3 here is CASSQPVGQGGGYTF. Here the CDR3 DNA reads TGTGCCAGTAGTCAACCCGTAGGGCAGGGAGGTGGCTACACCTTC.

CDR3 nucleotides: TGCGCCAGCAGCTTGGGGGCGGGGATGAACACTGAAGCTTTCTTT. As protein: CASSLGAGMNTEAFF. V gene TRBV5-1 combines with J gene TRBJ1-1; no clear D gene. Looked up from germline, CDR1 is SGHRS and CDR2 is YFSETQ. The CDR3 consists of 15 residues. V was clipped by 0 bases and J by 0 bases, with 9 bases between them.